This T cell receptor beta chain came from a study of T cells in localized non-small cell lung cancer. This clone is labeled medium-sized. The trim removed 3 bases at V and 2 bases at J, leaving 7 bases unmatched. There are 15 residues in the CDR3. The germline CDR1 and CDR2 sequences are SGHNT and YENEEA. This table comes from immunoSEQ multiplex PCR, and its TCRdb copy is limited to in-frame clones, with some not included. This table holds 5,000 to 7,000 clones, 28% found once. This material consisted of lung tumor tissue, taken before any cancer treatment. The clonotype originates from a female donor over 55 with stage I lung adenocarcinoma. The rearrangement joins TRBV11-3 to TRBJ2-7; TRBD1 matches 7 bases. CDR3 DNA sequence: TGTGCCAGCAGCTTGGCAGGGACAGCCGCCTACGAGCAGTACTTC. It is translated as CASSLAGTAAYEQYF.